This T cell receptor (beta chain) was sequenced in a study of control samples from healthy donors and cancer patients. This clone was counted a few times. Germline V gives CDR1 WSHSY, CDR2 SAAADI. The CDR3 spans 12 residues. The method was immunoSEQ multiplex PCR; TCRdb's version includes in-frame clones alone and lacks a portion of them. The repertoire holds 250,000 to 300,000 clones, over 75% seen once, with 10% to 15% in the top ten. The sequenced sample consisted of PBMCs. V gene TRBV10-2 combines with J gene TRBJ2-7, with 7 bases matching TRBD2. This clonotype originated in a woman between 55 and 75 years old with lung cancer. CDR3 DNA: TGCGCTATCCGGGGGGAGTACTACGAGCAGTACTTC. Its protein product is CAIRGEYYEQYF.